The T cell receptor beta chain under discussion was sequenced for a study of neurological immune-mediated disorders. Points from the study as a whole: Falling below healthy controls, multiple sclerosis showed the least TCR clonal expansion, while HTLV-1-associated myelopathy showed the most. The absence of shared CDR3 amino acid sequences among expanded clones across subjects suggests private repertoires in all groups.

This clonotype was detected many times. Its antigen is undetermined. From 15-18 subjects, each sequencing run yielded over 170 million TCR-beta sequences. MiXCR was run by TCRdb on the 5' RACE reads, yielding one entry per CDR3 protein. Of tens of thousands of distinct CDR3 sequences in the sample, 10% are singletons; the top ten hold 9.5% to 10%. The time point here: longitudinal time-point 1 (baseline). From 2 million PBMCs stored at -80 C, the unsorted libraries were generated. The germline CDR1 and CDR2 sequences are SEHNR and FQNEAQ (reference sequence). With 7 bases removed from V and 12 bases from J, the gap between germline ends came to 16 bases. This CDR3 region has 12 residues.

The specimen was PBMCs. V and J are TRBV7-9 and TRBJ2-1, with D unresolved. This TCR was sampled from a man in his thirties or forties in good health. CDR3 residues: CASTQTNLRQFF. The DNA for the CDR3 is TGTGCCAGCACCCAGACGAACCTGAGGCAGTTCTTC. The full variable domain, its missing parts supplied by reference TRBV7-9 and TRBJ2-1, is DTGVSQNPRHKITKRGQNVTFRCDPISEHNRLYWYRQTLGQGPEFLTYFQNEAQLEKSRLLSDRFSAERPKGSFSTLEIQRTEQGDSAMYLCASTQTNLRQFFGPGTRLTVL.